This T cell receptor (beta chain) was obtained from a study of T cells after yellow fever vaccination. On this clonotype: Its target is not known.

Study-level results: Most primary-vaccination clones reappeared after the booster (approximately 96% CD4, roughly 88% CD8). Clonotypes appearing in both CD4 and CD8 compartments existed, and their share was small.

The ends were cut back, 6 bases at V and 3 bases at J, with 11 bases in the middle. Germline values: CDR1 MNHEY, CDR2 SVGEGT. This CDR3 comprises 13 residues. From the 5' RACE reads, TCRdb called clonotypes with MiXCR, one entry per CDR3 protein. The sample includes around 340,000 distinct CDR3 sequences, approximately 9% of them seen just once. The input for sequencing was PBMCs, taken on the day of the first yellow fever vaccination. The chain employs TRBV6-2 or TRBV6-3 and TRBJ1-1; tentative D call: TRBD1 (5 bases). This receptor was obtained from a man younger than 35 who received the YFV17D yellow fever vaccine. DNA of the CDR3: TGTGCCAGCAGGTGGGGCGCCGACACTGAAGCTTTCTTT. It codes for CASRWGADTEAFF.